Shown below are 30 T cell receptor beta chains from a single sample sequenced in a study of blood T cell repertoires in COVID-19. Assay: immunoSEQ multiplex PCR; the TCRdb copy retains only in-frame clones and omits some. Of 380,000 or so clones in the sample, approximately 77% are singletons; the top ten hold over 0.95%. Sequenced material: peripheral blood. These receptors were collected from a human donor with acute or convalescent COVID-19. The donor label of this sample is uncertain.

Turning to this clone: At one boundary the junction diverges from the germline segment, which might be a read error. V is TRBV4-1 and J is TRBJ2-4; the match to TRBD2 covers 7 bases. The CDR3 has 14 residues. The V gene's germline CDR1 is MGHRA and CDR2 YSYEKL. The chain's CDR3 is CASSKEDRGVVQYF. CDR3 coding DNA: TGCGCCAGCAGCAAAGAAGACCGGGGGGTTGTTCAGTACTTC.

CDR3 protein: CASSTWPTNEKLFF. CDR3 in DNA: TGTGCCAGCTCAACGTGGCCAACTAATGAAAAACTGTTTTTT. V is TRBV28 and J is TRBJ1-4; D gene unclear. Germline CDR1 is MDHEN and CDR2 is SYDVKM. The V and J ends lost 8 bases and 0 bases respectively, with 10 bases between them. The CDR3 length is 14 residues.

The rearrangement joins TRBV15 to TRBJ2-5, with 7 bases lining up with TRBD1. The CDR3 is 13 residues long. Per the germline V gene, CDR1 is LNHNV and CDR2 is YYDKDF (reference sequence). Losses at the gene ends were 1 base for V and 7 bases for J; bases not matched to a gene: 3. In DNA, the CDR3 is TGTGCCACCAGCAGAGTAGGGGGCGGGACCCAGTACTTC. Amino acid sequence: CATSRVGGGTQYF.

Note on this clone: The sample carries other DNA sequences with the same CDR3. The chain carries TRBV2 and TRBJ2-2; 7 bases match TRBD1. CDR3 length: 14 residues. Losses at the gene ends were 6 bases for V and 2 bases for J; bases not matched to a gene: 3. The germline gives CDR1 SNHLY, CDR2 FYNNEI. CDR3 sequence: CASRGDSNTGELFF. The CDR3 DNA is TGTGCCAGCAGGGGGGACAGTAACACCGGGGAGCTGTTTTTT.

The V call is TRBV24-1, the J call TRBJ1-2; D is undetermined. The germline V gene has CDR1 KGHDR and CDR2 SFDVKD. V was clipped by 0 bases and J by 1 base, with 5 bases between them. The CDR3 extends over 14 amino acids. This CDR3 is CATSDLALNYGYTF. CDR3 nucleotide sequence: TGTGCCACCAGTGATTTGGCGCTTAACTATGGCTACACCTTC.

Here the CDR3 reads CASTGQRNTEAFF. The DNA for the CDR3 is TGTGCCAGCACGGGACAGCGGAACACTGAAGCTTTCTTT. The genes are TRBV6-5 and TRBJ1-1; the match to TRBD1 covers 7 bases. Germline assignment: CDR1 MNHEY and CDR2 SVGAGI. Germline trimming cut 7 bases from V and 1 base from J; bases unmatched to any gene: 3. The CDR3 has 13 residues.

This chain uses TRBV5-1 with TRBJ2-5; D possibly corresponds to TRBD2 (6 bases). The CDR3 runs 14 residues. The V gene's germline CDR1 is SGHRS and CDR2 YFSETQ. V was trimmed by 1 base and J by 1 base, leaving 8 bases between them. DNA for the CDR3: TGCGCCAGCAGCTTGATAGCGGCCCAAGAGACCCAGTACTTC. It translates to CASSLIAAQETQYF.

There are a few counts of this clone. The CDR3 sequence: CSARPGTGTGTEAFF. The CDR3 DNA follows: TGCAGCGCTCGTCCCGGGACAGGTACGGGAACTGAAGCTTTCTTT. The chain uses TRBV29-1 and TRBJ1-1; the match to TRBD1 covers 8 bases. Germline-derived CDR1 and CDR2 are SQVTM and ANQGSEA. The CDR3 consists of 15 residues. V was pared by 7 bases and J by 5 bases, with 15 bases of the junction left unmatched.

This chain uses TRBV18 with TRBJ2-7; 12 bases map to TRBD1. Germline CDR1 is KGHSH and CDR2 is LQKENI. CDR3 length equals 17 residues. After removal of 6 bases from V and 0 bases from J, the junction contained 9 bases not matched to a gene. The CDR3 DNA is TGTGCCAGCTCCGCCGATCGGGGACAGGGGGCCTCCTACGAGCAGTACTTC. The encoded protein is CASSADRGQGASYEQYF.

This rearrangement joins TRBV4-1 to TRBJ1-4, with a possible D match to TRBD1 (5 bases). V dropped 1 base and J dropped 0 bases, with 12 bases sitting between them. Germline V CDR1 and CDR2: MGHRA, YSYEKL. CDR3 length: 17 residues. This chain's CDR3 is CASSQGGSGATNEKLFF. The CDR3 DNA reads TGCGCCAGCAGCCAAGGAGGGTCGGGGGCAACTAATGAAAAACTGTTTTTT.

This clone occurred a few times. This sequence joins TRBV19 and TRBJ1-2; TRBD1 aligns across 9 bases. This CDR3 has 16 residues. From germline, CDR1 is LNHDA and CDR2 SQIVND (reference sequence). Trimming cost V 5 bases and J 4 bases; bases outside gene matches: 11. CDR3 sequence (DNA): TGTGCCAGTAGTTGGGACAGGGATGGTGCCGGCTATGGCTACACCTTC. Protein sequence: CASSWDRDGAGYGYTF.

This rearrangement joins TRBV28 to TRBJ1-1; the D is unclear. CDR3 length: 11 amino acids. Trimming pared 4 bases from V and 6 bases from J, leaving 6 bases between. In germline, CDR1 is MDHEN, CDR2 SYDVKM. The CDR3 coding sequence is TGTGCCAGCAGTTCGTTCGCTGAAGCTTTCTTT. Translating gives CASSSFAEAFF.

This clone appeared a few times. The rearrangement links TRBV6-5 to TRBJ1-1; D call uncertain. The CDR3 spans 11 residues. With 6 bases removed from V and 11 bases from J, the gap between germline ends came to 13 bases. Germline loops: CDR1 MNHEY, CDR2 SVGAGI. CDR3 loop: CASRAFNSAFF. The DNA of the CDR3 is TGTGCCAGCAGGGCCTTCAATTCGGCTTTCTTT.

The CDR3 reads CASSQLAGGSGFFTDTQYF. The CDR3 region has the DNA TGTGCCAGCAGTCAACTAGCGGGGGGCTCCGGATTCTTCACAGATACGCAGTATTTT. The rearrangement links TRBV28 to TRBJ2-3; 12 bases are a match to TRBD2. The CDR3 runs 19 residues. After removal of 5 bases from V and 2 bases from J, the junction contained 14 bases not matched to a gene. The germline CDR1 and CDR2 sequences are MDHEN and SYDVKM.

This sequence joins TRBV18 and TRBJ1-1; 7 nucleotides line up with TRBD1. Germline loops: CDR1 KGHSH, CDR2 LQKENI. The junction had 9 bases not matched to a gene; V was cut back by 1 base and J by 4 bases. There are 16 residues in the CDR3. The chain's CDR3 is CASSPRDREVCTEAFF. Here the CDR3 DNA reads TGTGCCAGCTCACCACGTGACAGGGAAGTGTGCACTGAAGCTTTCTTT.

The CDR3: CASRNQAGQNTEAFF. The CDR3 nucleotides are TGTGCCAGCAGAAATCAGGCCGGACAGAACACTGAAGCTTTCTTT. The V and J genes are TRBV2 and TRBJ1-1; perhaps TRBD1 as D (5 bases). The V and J ends lost 6 bases and 1 base respectively, with 15 bases between them. The germline V gene has CDR1 SNHLY and CDR2 FYNNEI. This CDR3 contains 15 residues.

The chain recombines TRBV6-4 with TRBJ1-2; possibly TRBD1 for D (5 bases). This CDR3 is 14 amino acids long. V was pared by 7 bases and J by 8 bases, with 20 bases between. Per germline, CDR1 MRHNA and CDR2 SNTAGT. CDR3 residues: CASKQRREGRGYTF. The CDR3 bases are TGTGCCAGCAAGCAACGGAGGGAGGGACGGGGCTACACCTTC.

This clone was found once. The rearrangement links TRBV7-6 to TRBJ2-5, with 13 bases identical to TRBD2. Per the germline V gene, CDR1 is SGHVS and CDR2 is FNYEAQ. The CDR3 length is 17 residues. V dropped 6 bases and J dropped 5; count of bases not matched to a gene: 12. CDR3: CASSPMGLAGYVETQYF. CDR3 DNA sequence: TGTGCCAGCAGTCCTATGGGACTAGCGGGATATGTTGAGACCCAGTACTTC.

The chain combines TRBV19 with TRBJ1-1, with no clear D. V shed 2 bases and J shed 0 bases, with 16 bases lying between them. The germline V gene has CDR1 LNHDA and CDR2 SQIVND (reference sequence). This CDR3 region has 17 residues. CDR3 coding DNA: TGTGCCAGTAGTATATTAGGGCGGGCTCGTATGAACACTGAAGCTTTCTTT. It is translated as CASSILGRARMNTEAFF.

The J gene is TRBJ2-1, the V gene TRBV6-5, with D possibly being TRBD2 (6 bases). This CDR3 comprises 15 residues. V lost 2 bases, J lost 7 bases, and 15 bases lay in between. Germline CDR1 and CDR2: MNHEY and SVGAGI. In DNA form, the CDR3 reads TGTGCCAGCAGTTACGATCGGGAGTTTCGGAATGAGCAGTTCTTC. Residues: CASSYDREFRNEQFF.

The CDR3 loop reads CSVSYMGGAFF. CDR3 bases: TGCAGCGTTTCCTATATGGGGGGGGCTTTCTTT. The V gene is TRBV29-1, the J gene TRBJ1-1; possibly TRBD1 for D (5 bases). V was shortened by 5 bases and J by 11 bases, with 15 bases between the two germline ends. The CDR3 totals 11 residues. CDR1 is SQVTM, CDR2 ANQGSEA, per germline.

The chain uses TRBV6-5 and TRBJ1-2; 7 bases fit TRBD1. J lost 8 bases, V lost 6 bases, and 6 bases had no gene match. This CDR3 spans 12 amino acids. Looked up from germline, CDR1 is MNHEY and CDR2 is SVGAGI. The CDR3 DNA is TGTGCCAGCAGAAAGGGGGCTCGCGGCTACACCTTC. It translates to CASRKGARGYTF.

The chain combines TRBV18 with TRBJ2-7, with TRBD1 identical over 8 bases. Germline assignment: CDR1 KGHSH and CDR2 LQKENI. CDR3 size: 14 residues. Trimming at V came to 2 bases and at J to 5 bases, leaving 5 bases not matched to a gene. CDR3: CASSPLDRANEQYF. The CDR3 DNA sequence: TGTGCCAGCTCACCATTGGACAGGGCGAACGAGCAGTACTTC. The variable domain in full, completed from reference TRBV18 and TRBJ2-7, reads NAGVMQNPRHLVRRRGQEARLRCSPMKGHSHVYWYRQLPEEGLKFMVYLQKENIIDESGMPKERFSAEFPKEGPSILRIQQVVRGDSAAYFCASSPLDRANEQYFGPGTRLTVT.

The chain employs TRBV5-4 and TRBJ2-5; possibly TRBD1 for D (6 bases). The CDR3 consists of 16 residues. Trimming pared 4 bases from V and 5 bases from J, leaving 21 bases between. Looked up from germline, CDR1 is SGHNT and CDR2 is YYREEE (reference sequence). DNA for the CDR3: TGTGCCAGCAGCCTAGGCCAGGGGTCCGGTCGGGAGACCCAGTACTTC. It encodes CASSLGQGSGRETQYF.

This chain links TRBV29-1 with TRBJ2-1; D not resolved. CDR1 is SQVTM, CDR2 ANQGSEA, per germline. There are 12 residues in the CDR3. V lost 7 bases to trimming and J lost 6 bases, with 13 bases between them. CDR3 in DNA: TGCAGCGCCGAAGGAGAATCCAATGAGCAGTTCTTC. It specifies CSAEGESNEQFF.

This clone was counted a single time. This chain joins TRBV2 and TRBJ1-5; D gene unclear. Germline assignment: CDR1 SNHLY and CDR2 FYNNEI. Trimming pared 9 bases from V and 0 bases from J, leaving 6 bases between. CDR3 size: 12 residues. The CDR3 spells CASQASNQPQHF. The CDR3 DNA reads TGTGCCAGTCAAGCTAGCAATCAGCCCCAGCATTTT.

The J gene is TRBJ1-1, the V gene TRBV29-1; D is unresolved. V lost 5 bases and J 3 bases, leaving 4 bases between the germline ends. CDR1 SQVTM and CDR2 ANQGSEA come from the germline V gene. This CDR3 is 10 amino acids long. Here the CDR3 DNA reads TGCAGCGTTCTTCACACTGAAGCTTTCTTT. Residues: CSVLHTEAFF.

The chain carries TRBV2 and TRBJ1-1; 8 bases align to TRBD1. The CDR3 is made up of 13 amino acids. V shed 8 bases and J 2 bases; nucleotides not matched to a gene: 4. Per germline, CDR1 SNHLY and CDR2 FYNNEI. The CDR3 DNA sequence: TGTGCCAGCGGGGGACAGGTAAACACTGAAGCTTTCTTT. Encoded protein: CASGGQVNTEAFF.

The chain uses TRBV9 and TRBJ1-6, with D uncertain. This CDR3 has 13 amino acids. Deletions cut 3 bases from V and 8 bases from J, with 9 bases between. Germline CDR1 SGDLS, CDR2 YYNGEE. The CDR3 is CASSDRVDSPLHF. The CDR3 coding sequence is TGTGCCAGCAGCGACAGAGTTGATTCACCCCTCCACTTT.

V and J are TRBV6-2 or TRBV6-3 and TRBJ1-4; unclear D gene. The length of the CDR3 is 16 residues. With 4 bases removed from V and 0 bases from J, the gap between germline ends came to 12 bases. CDR1 and CDR2 (germline): MNHEY, SVGEGT. As DNA, the CDR3 is TGTGCCAGCAGTTTCGGAGCAATCGCAACTAATGAAAAACTGTTTTTT. Encoded protein: CASSFGAIATNEKLFF.